This T cell receptor (beta chain) is drawn from a study of blood T cells in healthy people across ages. General study points: PBMCs were not sorted, which prevented a conclusive comparison of naive versus antigen-experienced cells. In the absence of known donor CMV status, changes in expanded clonotypes were possibly confounded.

Only one count was recorded for this clonotype. Its antigen remains unidentified. With a J-beta primer mix and a sample-barcoded 5' primer, a second PCR ran roughly 6 to 11 cycles. Each sample yielded at least 3 million CDR3-containing paired-end reads. TCRdb re-derived calls from the 5' RACE reads in MiXCR, one entry per CDR3 protein. The data show about 380,000 distinct CDR3 sequences, 52% seen once. Germline V gene lookup returns CDR1 SEHNR and CDR2 FQNEAQ (reference sequence). Trimming took 5 bases from V and 5 from J; bases not matched to a gene: 5. The CDR3 is made up of 14 amino acids. The chain joins TRBV7-9 to TRBJ1-4, with 7 bases identical to TRBD1. Sequencing was carried out using blood. This receptor was taken from a man between 60 and 75 years old in good health. CDR3 bases: TGTGCCAGCAGCCAGGGGGACAGCAATGAAAAACTGTTTTTT. Amino acid sequence: CASSQGDSNEKLFF.